A single sample gave rise to the 26 T cell receptor beta chains below, sequenced in a study of T cell changes during pregnancy in multiple sclerosis. Libraries were prepared by immunoSEQ multiplex PCR; TCRdb keeps only in-frame clonotypes and omits some of them. The table shows approximately 60,000 clones, with roughly 95% occurring only once. Sequences were derived from CD4+ T cells from peripheral blood mononuclear cells, sampled before pregnancy. The receptor source for this set is a female donor with multiple sclerosis, enrolled in a pregnancy study.

The J gene is TRBJ1-1, the V gene TRBV7-2, with TRBD1 matching over 7 bases. Losses at the gene ends were 2 bases for V and 2 bases for J; bases not matched to a gene: 8. Germline V gene sequence: CDR1 SGHTA, CDR2 FQGNSA. The CDR3 spans 16 residues. The CDR3 spells CASSLRGGGANTEAFF. The DNA for the CDR3 is TGTGCCAGCAGCTTACGAGGAGGGGGCGCCAACACTGAAGCTTTCTTT.

This chain uses TRBV5-1 with TRBJ2-3; 12 bases match TRBD2. The trim removed 9 bases at V and 5 bases at J, leaving 10 bases unmatched. The germline CDR1 and CDR2 sequences are SGHRS and YFSETQ. The CDR3 has 15 residues. The CDR3 sequence is CATTAGGLAGDTQYF. CDR3 coding DNA: TGCGCCACTACCGCCGGGGGACTAGCGGGAGATACGCAGTATTTT. Full variable domain (missing parts from reference TRBV5-1 and TRBJ2-3): KAGVTQTPRYLIKTRGQQVTLSCSPISGHRSVSWYQQTPGQGLQFLFEYFSETQRNKGNFPGRFSGRQFSNSRSEMNVSTLELGDSALYLCATTAGGLAGDTQYFGPGTRLTVL.

The V and J genes are TRBV19 and TRBJ2-3; 8 bases fit TRBD2. V was pared by 1 base and J by 0 bases, with 3 bases of the junction left unmatched. CDR1 LNHDA and CDR2 SQIVND come from the germline V gene (reference sequence). The CDR3 runs 16 residues. The CDR3 DNA reads TGTGCCAGTAGTATAGTACGGGAGGGGAGCACAGATACGCAGTATTTT. Translation gives CASSIVREGSTDTQYF.

The J gene is TRBJ2-1, the V gene TRBV11-3; 8 nucleotides agree with TRBD2. The CDR3 is 15 residues long. Germline values: CDR1 SGHNT, CDR2 YENEEA. Trimming at V came to 5 bases and at J to 8 bases, leaving 11 bases not matched to a gene. CDR3 sequence reads: CASSPRLSGRHEQFF. CDR3 nucleotide sequence: TGTGCCAGCAGCCCCCGACTAAGCGGGAGACATGAGCAGTTCTTC.

The rearrangement links TRBV7-9 to TRBJ1-5; a weak D match, TRBD1 (5 bases). This CDR3 contains 16 residues. Germline V gene sequence: CDR1 SEHNR, CDR2 FQNEAQ (reference sequence). The V end was cut by 1 base, the J end by 6 bases, with 16 bases between. The CDR3 sequence is CASSLGVGAYSQPQHF. The CDR3 DNA follows: TGTGCCAGCAGCTTAGGAGTAGGGGCCTACAGTCAGCCCCAGCATTTT.

The chain carries TRBV28 and TRBJ2-5; 11 nucleotides agree with TRBD1. CDR3 length: 16 amino acids. Germline lookup yields CDR1 MDHEN and CDR2 SYDVKM. Germline trimming cut 5 bases from V and 3 bases from J; bases unmatched to any gene: 8. CDR3 loop: CASSALGTGGEETQYF. In nucleotides, the CDR3 is TGTGCCAGCAGTGCTCTTGGGACAGGGGGGGAAGAGACCCAGTACTTC.

J is TRBJ1-5 and V is TRBV7-9; D is ambiguous. Trimming removed 1 base at V and 7 bases at J, with 8 bases between. The V gene's germline CDR1 is SEHNR and CDR2 FQNEAQ (reference sequence). The CDR3 is 13 residues long. CDR3 loop: CASSLGGVQPQHF. The CDR3 DNA is TGTGCCAGCAGCTTAGGCGGGGTCCAGCCCCAGCATTTT.

This clone occurred once. The chain recombines TRBV7-3 with TRBJ2-1; TRBD2 might be the D (5 bases). CDR1 SGHTA and CDR2 FQGTGA come from the germline V gene. V was shortened by 1 base and J by 8 bases, with 9 bases between the two germline ends. The CDR3 is made up of 13 amino acids. DNA of the CDR3: TGTGCCAGCAGCTTAAGGCTAGCCGATGAGCAGTTCTTC. This encodes CASSLRLADEQFF.

The V and J genes are TRBV7-2 and TRBJ2-5, with TRBD2 as a possible D gene (5 bases). The CDR3 is 16 amino acids. The germline V gene encodes CDR1 SGHTA and CDR2 FQGNSA. The germline V and J ends were trimmed by 5 bases and 6 bases, with 22 bases remaining between them. This CDR3 is CASSVGLLGIGKTQYF. CDR3 sequence (DNA): TGTGCCAGCAGCGTTGGGCTATTGGGCATCGGGAAGACCCAGTACTTC.

The V gene is TRBV6-6, the J gene TRBJ1-5; 9 bases match TRBD1. Germline loops: CDR1 MNHNY, CDR2 SVGAGI (reference sequence). CDR3 length equals 14 residues. The V and J ends lost 4 bases and 4 bases, in that order; junction bases with no gene match: 2. The CDR3 here is CASSWDRVNQPQHF. The CDR3 DNA sequence: TGTGCCAGCAGTTGGGACAGGGTTAATCAGCCCCAGCATTTT.

The chain carries TRBV6-5 and TRBJ2-1; D ambiguous. The CDR3 sequence is 14 residues long. CDR1 and CDR2 (germline): MNHEY, SVGAGI. Trimming pared 0 bases from V and 6 bases from J, leaving 9 bases between. The CDR3, as DNA: TGTGCCAGCAGTTACTCGGGCCGCGCCAATGAGCAGTTCTTC. It translates to CASSYSGRANEQFF.

The chain couples TRBV29-1 to TRBJ2-5; D remains ambiguous. Trimming removed 4 bases at V and 7 bases at J, with 10 bases between. The germline V gene encodes CDR1 SQVTM and CDR2 ANQGSEA. The CDR3 runs to 11 residues. As DNA, the CDR3 is TGCAGCGTTGTAACTTCAGGGACCCAGTACTTC. It translates to CSVVTSGTQYF.

The J gene is TRBJ2-1, the V gene TRBV9; possibly TRBD2 for D (5 bases). V was shortened by 3 bases and J by 8 bases, with 15 bases between the two germline ends. The germline V gene has CDR1 SGDLS and CDR2 YYNGEE. The CDR3 length is 14 residues. Here the CDR3 reads CASSALVTSDEQFF. In nucleotides, the CDR3 is TGTGCCAGCAGCGCCCTCGTTACTAGTGATGAGCAGTTCTTC.

The rearrangement links TRBV11-3 to TRBJ2-7, with D possibly TRBD2 on 5 matching bases. V lost 1 base and J 0 bases, leaving 13 bases between the germline ends. The CDR3 is 16 residues long. Germline-derived CDR1 and CDR2 are SGHNT and YENEEA. CDR3 bases: TGTGCCAGCAGCTTAGCTCTAGCAGGAAGCTCCTACGAGCAGTACTTC. Residues: CASSLALAGSSYEQYF.

The chain carries TRBV28 and TRBJ1-5; the D gene is possibly TRBD1 (5 bases). This CDR3 contains 15 residues. V was trimmed by 5 bases and J by 1 base, leaving 12 bases between them. Germline V gene lookup returns CDR1 MDHEN and CDR2 SYDVKM. For the CDR3, the DNA is TGTGCCAGCAGTCCCAGGGTGGGGAGCAATCAGCCCCAGCATTTT. This encodes CASSPRVGSNQPQHF.

The table lists this clone with a few counts. This chain uses TRBV14 with TRBJ1-1, with a tentative D call TRBD1 (6 bases). The V end lost 6 bases, the J end lost 1 base, and 9 bases lay between the germline ends. The CDR3 has 13 residues. Germline lookup yields CDR1 SGHDN and CDR2 FVKESK. CDR3 coding DNA: TGTGCCAGCAGAGGGACAAGGAACACTGAAGCTTTCTTT. It translates to CASRGTRNTEAFF.

As regards this clone: One junction end disagrees with the germline gene, perhaps due to a read error. This chain joins TRBV7-7 and TRBJ2-3; tentative D call: TRBD2 (6 bases). The germline V gene encodes CDR1 SSHAT and CDR2 FNYEAQ (reference sequence). The CDR3 is 13 amino acids. CDR3 region: CASSATTRGAQYF. Here the CDR3 DNA reads TGTGCTAGCAGCGCAACGACTAGAGGGGCGCAGTATTTT. Looking up the rest from reference TRBV7-7 and TRBJ2-3 gives the full variable domain: GAGVSQSPRYKVTKRGQDVTLRCDPISSHATLYWYQQALGQGPEFLTYFNYEAQPDKSGLPSDRFSAERPEGSISTLTIQRTEQRDSAMYRCASSATTRGAQYFGPGTRLTVL.

This clone was picked up one time. V and J are TRBV5-6 and TRBJ2-5, with 12 bases lining up with TRBD2. CDR1 and CDR2 (germline): SGHDT, YYEEEE. CDR3 length: 17 residues. V lost 0 bases to trimming and J lost 4 bases; unmatched junction nucleotides: 7. In nucleotides, the CDR3 is TGTGCCAGCAGCTTGGAGGGTACTAGCGGGAGGCGAGAGACCCAGTACTTC. It specifies CASSLEGTSGRRETQYF.

The rearrangement joins TRBV11-2 to TRBJ1-1, with a possible D match to TRBD1 (6 bases). This CDR3 has 13 amino acids. Germline V gene sequence: CDR1 SGHAT, CDR2 FQNNGV. Trimming left V 3 bases short and J 4 bases short, with 9 bases between. CDR3 amino acids: CASSLTQGTEAFF. CDR3 DNA sequence: TGTGCCAGCAGCTTGACACAGGGCACTGAAGCTTTCTTT.

V gene TRBV6-6 combines with J gene TRBJ2-1; 12 bases map to TRBD1. Losses at the gene ends were 4 bases for V and 8 bases for J; bases not matched to a gene: 6. Germline V gene data show CDR1 as MNHNY and CDR2 as SVGAGI (reference sequence). The CDR3 spans 15 residues. This CDR3 reads CASSSGTGGIYEQFF. The CDR3 DNA sequence: TGTGCCAGCAGTTCCGGGACAGGGGGCATCTATGAGCAGTTCTTC.

This rearrangement joins TRBV6-6 to TRBJ1-1, with a tentative D call TRBD1 (5 bases). Trimming stripped 4 bases from V and 1 base from J, with 7 bases between. The germline V gene encodes CDR1 MNHNY and CDR2 SVGAGI (reference sequence). The CDR3 is made up of 13 amino acids. CDR3 sequence reads: CASSLQENTEAFF. The CDR3 DNA reads TGTGCCAGCAGTTTACAGGAGAACACTGAAGCTTTCTTT.

This clone has a single count. The rearrangement joins TRBV7-9 to TRBJ2-1, with 8 bases matching TRBD2. The CDR3 covers 15 residues. In germline, CDR1 is SEHNR, CDR2 FQNEAQ (reference sequence). Trimming cost V 5 bases and J 9 bases; bases outside gene matches: 12. CDR3 in amino acids: CASSPAGLVTGEQFF. The CDR3 DNA sequence: TGTGCCAGCAGCCCCGCGGGACTAGTGACGGGTGAGCAGTTCTTC.

V gene TRBV11-2 combines with J gene TRBJ1-5; D ambiguous. Germline values: CDR1 SGHAT, CDR2 FQNNGV. The CDR3 sequence is 14 residues long. V was shortened by 1 base and J by 4 bases, with 8 bases between the two germline ends. The CDR3 DNA follows: TGTGCCAGCAGCTTAGGATCCGGGAATCAGCCCCAGCATTTT. Its translation: CASSLGSGNQPQHF.

V usage is TRBV7-2 and J usage is TRBJ2-3; TRBD2 is a possible D gene (6 bases). The CDR3 has 14 residues. Per germline, CDR1 SGHTA and CDR2 FQGNSA. Trimming removed 6 bases from V and 4 bases from J, with 14 bases in between. The CDR3 DNA follows: TGTGCCAGCAGGGGACGACTAGGCGCAGATACGCAGTATTTT. This translates into CASRGRLGADTQYF. The complete variable domain, with remaining parts taken from reference TRBV7-2 and TRBJ2-3, reads GAGVSQSPSNKVTEKGKDVELRCDPISGHTALYWYRQSLGQGLEFLIYFQGNSAPDKSGLPSDRFSAERTGGSVSTLTIQRTQQEDSAVYLCASRGRLGADTQYFGPGTRLTVL.

The chain has TRBV18 and TRBJ2-7; 12 bases agree with TRBD1. The CDR3 length is 16 residues. The V segment lost 5 bases and the J segment 4 bases; nucleotides outside the gene matches: 9. Germline loops: CDR1 KGHSH, CDR2 LQKENI. For the CDR3, the DNA is TGTGCCAGCTCAAGCACACCGGGACAGGGGGCGTACGAGCAGTACTTC. It codes for CASSSTPGQGAYEQYF.

This chain connects TRBV27 to TRBJ1-4; the D gene is possibly TRBD1 (5 bases). The CDR3 consists of 15 residues. Germline-derived CDR1 and CDR2 are MNHEY and SMNVEV (reference sequence). The V end lost 0 bases, the J end lost 10 bases, and 15 bases lay between the germline ends. The CDR3 DNA reads as TGTGCCAGCAGTTTATCTCGCAGGGATGCCAGAAAACTGTTTTTT. As protein: CASSLSRRDARKLFF.